These 3 T cell receptor beta chains were all obtained from the same sample, sequenced in a study of blood T cell repertoires in COVID-19. Using immunoSEQ multiplex PCR, the repertoire was profiled, and TCRdb retains in-frame clones only, with some absent. The profile covers 200,000 to 250,000 clones, with about 90% appearing a single time and 1.9% taken by the ten largest. The sample consisted of PBMCs or T cells enriched from blood (not recorded which). Receptors were obtained from a woman aged 18-30 years who had recovered from COVID-19.

The chain carries TRBV4-1 and TRBJ1-2, with 8 bases matching TRBD1. Germline V gene data show CDR1 as MGHRA and CDR2 as YSYEKL. After removal of 5 bases from V and 4 bases from J, the junction contained 9 bases not matched to a gene. The CDR3 has 15 amino acids. CDR3 amino acids: CASSRRTGMSYGYTF. The DNA of the CDR3 is TGCGCCAGCAGCAGGAGGACAGGGATGAGCTATGGCTACACCTTC.

The chain combines TRBV18 with TRBJ1-2, with 7 bases that match TRBD1. CDR1 and CDR2 (germline): KGHSH, LQKENI. This CDR3 region has 15 residues. The J segment lost 3 bases and the V segment lost 1 base, leaving 5 bases of the junction unmatched. CDR3 in DNA: TGTGCCAGCTCACCACAGGGGGCGCGGGACTATGGCTACACCTTC. As protein: CASSPQGARDYGYTF.

This CDR3 is CASTEQGDGYTF. In DNA, the CDR3 is TGTGCCAGCACCGAACAGGGGGATGGCTACACCTTC. The chain recombines TRBV5-6 with TRBJ1-2; 8 positions match TRBD1. V shed 6 bases and J 6 bases; nucleotides not matched to a gene: 4. The CDR3 contains 12 residues. From germline, CDR1 is SGHDT and CDR2 YYEEEE.